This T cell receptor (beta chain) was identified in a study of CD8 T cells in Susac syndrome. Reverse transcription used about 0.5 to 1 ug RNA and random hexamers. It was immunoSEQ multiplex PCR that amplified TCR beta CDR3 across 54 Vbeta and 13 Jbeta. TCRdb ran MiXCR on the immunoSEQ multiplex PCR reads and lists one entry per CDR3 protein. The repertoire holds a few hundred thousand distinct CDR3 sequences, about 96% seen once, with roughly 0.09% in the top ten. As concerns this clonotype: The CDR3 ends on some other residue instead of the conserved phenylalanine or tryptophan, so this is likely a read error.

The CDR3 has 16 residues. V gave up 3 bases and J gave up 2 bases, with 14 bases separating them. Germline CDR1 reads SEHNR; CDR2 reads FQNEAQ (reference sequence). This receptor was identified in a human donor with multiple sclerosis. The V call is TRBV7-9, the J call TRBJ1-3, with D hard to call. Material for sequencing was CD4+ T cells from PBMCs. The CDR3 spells CASSLGRESTGNTIYL. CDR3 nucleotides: TGTGCCAGCAGCTTGGGGAGGGAGAGTACTGGAAACACCATATATCTT.